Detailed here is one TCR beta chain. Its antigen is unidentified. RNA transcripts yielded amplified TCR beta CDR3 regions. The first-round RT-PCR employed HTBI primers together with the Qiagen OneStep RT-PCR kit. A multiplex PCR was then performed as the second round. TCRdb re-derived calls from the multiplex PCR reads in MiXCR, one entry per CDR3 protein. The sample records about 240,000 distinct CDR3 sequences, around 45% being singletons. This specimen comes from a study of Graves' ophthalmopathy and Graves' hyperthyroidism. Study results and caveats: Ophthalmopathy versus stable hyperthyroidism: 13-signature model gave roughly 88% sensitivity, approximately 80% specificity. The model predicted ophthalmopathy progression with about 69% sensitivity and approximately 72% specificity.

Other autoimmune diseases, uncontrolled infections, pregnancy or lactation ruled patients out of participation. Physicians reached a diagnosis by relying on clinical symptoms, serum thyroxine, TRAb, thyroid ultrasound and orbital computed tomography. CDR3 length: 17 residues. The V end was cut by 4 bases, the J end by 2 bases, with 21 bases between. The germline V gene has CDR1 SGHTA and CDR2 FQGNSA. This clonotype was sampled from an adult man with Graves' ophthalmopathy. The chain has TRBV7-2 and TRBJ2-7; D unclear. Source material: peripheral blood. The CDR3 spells CASSSGPRGGRTYEQYF. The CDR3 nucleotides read TGTGCCAGCAGCTCCGGGCCTCGAGGCGGACGGACCTACGAGCAGTACTTC.